The 30 T cell receptor beta chains given below trace back to one sample, sequenced in a study of regulatory T cells in long-lasting Graves disease (dated by TCRdb to about 2021). The time point label on this specimen signifies: newly diagnosed GD, antithyroid drugs for less than 3 months. RNA was extracted from PBMCs in TRIzol for both TCR sequencing and RNA sequencing. Library preparation employed multiplex PCR. Sequencing was carried out with an Illumina HiSeq 4000. TCR beta libraries were built with iRepertoire HTBI primers and Arm-PCR amplification of CDR3 regions. TCRdb ran its own pipeline on the public reads, namely fastp trimming at Q25 and MiXCR clone calling, and kept in-frame beta chains. One record per CDR3 amino acid sequence lists the most common genes and DNA. The sample table shows hundreds of thousands of distinct CDR3 sequences, and roughly a sixth are seen once. The ten top clones hold about 20% of the sample.

Sequences were derived from peripheral blood mononuclear cells (PBMCs), sampled at new diagnosis, from a patient treated with antithyroid drugs. The source of these receptors is a female donor with Graves disease.

The rearrangement uses TRBV20-1 and TRBJ2-3; 10 bases are shared with TRBD2. This CDR3 region has 17 residues. Germline V CDR1 and CDR2: DFQATT, SNEGSKA (reference sequence). The V and J ends lost 4 bases and 0 bases, in that order; junction bases with no gene match: 10. The CDR3 bases are TGCAGTGCTACTAGCGGGAGTCACGAAACTAGCACAGATACGCAGTATTTT. This gives the protein CSATSGSHETSTDTQYF.

This clonotype has a count of ten or more. The gene calls are TRBV29-1 and TRBJ1-4; 9 nucleotides match TRBD1. The CDR3 is made up of 14 amino acids. Germline CDR1 and CDR2: SQVTM and ANQGSEA. V dropped 2 bases and J dropped 6; count of bases not matched to a gene: 4. Written as DNA, the CDR3 is TGCAGCGTTGAACTGCGGGACAGGGATGAAAAACTGTTTTTT. Translation: CSVELRDRDEKLFF. The complete variable domain, with remaining parts taken from reference TRBV29-1 and TRBJ1-4, reads SAVISQKPSRDICQRGTSLTIQCQVDSQVTMMFWYRQQPGQSLTLIATANQGSEATYESGFVIDKFPISRPNLTFSTLTVSNMSPEDSSIYLCSVELRDRDEKLFFGSGTQLSVL.

This clonotype was seen ten or more times. The chain combines TRBV28 with TRBJ2-7; D tentatively fits TRBD1 or TRBD2 (5 bases each). From germline, CDR1 is MDHEN and CDR2 SYDVKM. The CDR3 totals 15 residues. The V end lost 3 bases, the J end lost 2 bases, and 14 bases lay between the germline ends. CDR3 bases: TGTGCCAGCAGTTTTGCGAGGGGAACGCCCTACGAGCAGTACTTC. It encodes CASSFARGTPYEQYF.

This clonotype appeared many times. This rearrangement joins TRBV2 to TRBJ1-1; 7 bases match TRBD1. Germline assignment: CDR1 SNHLY and CDR2 FYNNEI. Germline trimming cut 6 bases from V and 0 bases from J; bases unmatched to any gene: 4. There are 14 residues in the CDR3. The CDR3 here is CASRRGGLNTEAFF. DNA for the CDR3: TGTGCCAGCAGAAGAGGGGGCCTGAACACTGAAGCTTTCTTT.

This clonotype was seen repeatedly, ten times or more. The chain uses TRBV6-1 and TRBJ1-1; perhaps TRBD1 as D (5 bases). This CDR3 is built from 13 residues. Germline V lookup: CDR1 MNHNS, CDR2 SASEGT. Trimming took off 5 bases at V and 5 bases at J, with 12 bases between the two ends. The CDR3 sequence: CASSPGRGTEAFF. The CDR3 DNA is TGTGCCAGCAGTCCCGGCCGGGGGACTGAAGCTTTCTTT.

Concerning this clonotype: A much larger clone lies one base from this, so it may be a read error. The chain carries TRBV7-9 and TRBJ2-2; 7 bases agree with TRBD2. This CDR3 region has 15 residues. Trimming took 5 bases from V and 5 from J; bases not matched to a gene: 8. From germline, CDR1 is SEHNR and CDR2 FQNEAQ (reference sequence). The CDR3 sequence is CASSLLASGTGELFF. The CDR3 nucleotides read TGTGCCAGCAGCCTCTTGGCTAGCGGAACCGGGGAGCTGTTTTTT.

Many counts were recorded for this clonotype. V and J are TRBV6-5 and TRBJ2-3; D gene uncertain. There are 13 residues in the CDR3. CDR1 MNHEY and CDR2 SVGAGI come from the germline V gene. With 3 bases removed from V and 4 bases from J, the gap between germline ends came to 8 bases. CDR3 sequence: CASSYRPADTQYF. The DNA of the CDR3 is TGTGCCAGCAGTTATCGTCCGGCAGATACGCAGTATTTT.

This clonotype turned up a few times. V gene TRBV29-1 combines with J gene TRBJ2-5, with 11 bases lining up with TRBD2. V lost 0 bases, J lost 9 bases, and 21 bases stayed unmatched. This CDR3 has 19 residues. From germline, CDR1 is SQVTM and CDR2 ANQGSEA. Written as DNA, the CDR3 is TGCAGCGTTGAAGATCTGGGGCTAGCGGGGGGAGTAAACCCCTCTCCCCAGTACTTC. Its protein product is CSVEDLGLAGGVNPSPQYF.

This clonotype was counted at least ten times. The CDR3 spells CASSPTQGLALHTDTQYF. CDR3 DNA sequence: TGTGCCAGCAGTCCAACCCAGGGACTAGCCCTACACACAGATACGCAGTATTTT. The chain is built from TRBV28 and TRBJ2-3, with 9 bases identical to TRBD2. The V segment lost 5 bases and the J segment 2 bases; nucleotides outside the gene matches: 14. The germline V gene has CDR1 MDHEN and CDR2 SYDVKM. The CDR3 is made up of 18 amino acids.

This clonotype was recorded many times. The chain carries TRBV27 and TRBJ2-1, with 14 bases matching TRBD2. CDR1 is MNHEY, CDR2 SMNVEV, per germline (reference sequence). Trimming took 5 bases from V and 4 from J; bases not matched to a gene: 4. The CDR3 covers 16 residues. The CDR3, as DNA: TGTGCCAGCAGTCGGCGACTAGCGGGGGGGTACAATGAGCAGTTCTTC. Translation gives CASSRRLAGGYNEQFF.

This clonotype was detected many times. The rearrangement uses TRBV2 and TRBJ1-2, with D unclear. Germline V gives CDR1 SNHLY, CDR2 FYNNEI. V was pared by 3 bases and J by 4 bases, with 9 bases between. This CDR3 region has 13 residues. In DNA, the CDR3 is TGTGCCAGCAGTGAGACCGCGTTCTATGGCTACACCTTC. Protein sequence: CASSETAFYGYTF.

This clonotype was seen ten or more times. The chain has TRBV6-1 and TRBJ2-7; 11 bases map to TRBD2. The germline V gene has CDR1 MNHNS and CDR2 SASEGT. This CDR3 has 16 amino acids. J was trimmed by 3 bases and V by 8 bases; bases with no gene match: 12. The CDR3 sequence is CASASGRSMGGYEQYF. The DNA for the CDR3 is TGTGCCAGCGCTAGCGGGAGGTCGATGGGGGGCTACGAGCAGTACTTC.

This clonotype was detected many times. The chain recombines TRBV28 with TRBJ2-5; tentative D call: TRBD2 (6 bases). The CDR3 has 14 amino acids. Germline CDR1 reads MDHEN; CDR2 reads SYDVKM. Trimming shortened V by 5 bases and J by 4 bases, and 14 bases separated the two germline ends. The CDR3 nucleotides read TGTGCCAGCAGTCCCGACGGGAGTGGAGAGACCCAGTACTTC. This translates into CASSPDGSGETQYF.

A note on this clonotype: A far larger clone is one nucleotide away, so this likely arose from a read error. The chain links TRBV7-9 to TRBJ2-4; 10 nucleotides line up with TRBD2. Looked up from germline, CDR1 is SEHNR and CDR2 is FQNEAQ (reference sequence). V trimming: 2 bases; J trimming: 13 bases; junction bases outside the gene matches: 17. The CDR3 sequence is 17 residues long. The chain's CDR3 is CASSLILASGRLNEQYF. The DNA for the CDR3 is TGTGCCAGCAGCTTAATACTGGCTAGCGGGAGACTCAATGAGCAGTACTTC. Based on the CDR3 plus reference TRBV7-9 and TRBJ2-4, the full variable domain is DTGVSQNPRHKITKRGQNVTFRCDPISEHNRLYWYRQTLGQGPEFLTYFQNEAQLEKSRLLSDRFSAERPKGSFSTLEIQRTEQGDSAMYLCASSLILASGRLNEQYFGAGTRLSVL.

The chain is built from TRBV6-1 and TRBJ2-7; 12 bases line up with TRBD2. J gave up 4 bases and V 7 bases, and 14 bases lay outside the gene matches. Germline assignment: CDR1 MNHNS and CDR2 SASEGT. The CDR3 is made up of 17 amino acids. CDR3 nucleotide sequence: TGTGCCAGCAAGAGACTAGCGGGAGCTCTTGCGGATTACGAGCAGTACTTC. Protein product: CASKRLAGALADYEQYF.

This clonotype was recorded a few times. The J gene is TRBJ1-4, the V gene TRBV19, with 9 bases fitting TRBD1. Germline V CDR1 and CDR2: LNHDA, SQIVND (reference sequence). The ends lost 6 bases at V and 7 bases at J; junction bases unmatched: 3. The CDR3 spans 13 residues. CDR3 amino acids: CASRGQGFEKLFF. CDR3 bases: TGTGCCAGTAGGGGACAGGGATTTGAAAAACTGTTTTTT.

The chain is built from TRBV24-1 and TRBJ2-3, with unresolved D. This CDR3 region has 14 residues. The ends were cut back, 3 bases at V and 2 bases at J, with 8 bases in the middle. CDR1 and CDR2 from the germline V gene are KGHDR and SFDVKD. The CDR3 spells CATSDPRATDTQYF. Written as DNA, the CDR3 is TGTGCCACCAGTGATCCAAGAGCCACAGATACGCAGTATTTT.

Ten or more counts support this clonotype. This chain links TRBV30 with TRBJ1-2; TRBD1 might be the D (5 bases). Between the trimmed V and J ends, which lost 2 bases and 4 bases, there was a span of 11 bases. This CDR3 comprises 13 residues. The germline CDR1 and CDR2 sequences are GTSNPN and SVGIG (reference sequence). This chain's CDR3 is CAWSRAGIYGYTF. In nucleotides, the CDR3 is TGTGCCTGGAGTCGAGCAGGGATCTATGGCTACACCTTC.

This clonotype was observed at least ten times. The chain combines TRBV20-1 with TRBJ2-2; 10 bases align to TRBD2. Germline CDR1 is DFQATT and CDR2 is SNEGSKA (reference sequence). Germline trimming cut 0 bases from V and 0 bases from J; bases unmatched to any gene: 7. This CDR3 region has 18 residues. DNA for the CDR3: TGCAGTGCTAGAGATAAGGCTAGCGGGGGCGCGAACACCGGGGAGCTGTTTTTT. Protein product: CSARDKASGGANTGELFF.

This chain connects TRBV2 to TRBJ2-5; TRBD2 is a possible D gene (5 bases). CDR3 size: 14 residues. Per germline, CDR1 SNHLY and CDR2 FYNNEI. V was cut by 5 bases and J by 4 bases, with 14 bases left in between. CDR3 in amino acids: CASSHRPAGETQYF. The CDR3, as DNA: TGTGCCAGCAGTCATAGGCCTGCGGGAGAGACCCAGTACTTC.

Turning to this clonotype: A read error may be the cause here, since a much bigger clone is one base away. This chain links TRBV7-9 with TRBJ2-5; weak D call: TRBD1 (6 bases). Germline CDR1 is SEHNR and CDR2 is FQNEAQ (reference sequence). Trimming took off 4 bases at V and 7 bases at J, with 13 bases between the two ends. The length of the CDR3 is 13 residues. CDR3 nucleotide sequence: TGTGCCAGCAGCTCCCGGACAGCAGGGACCCAGTACTTC. Translated: CASSSRTAGTQYF.

In this sample, this clonotype turned up many times. The gene calls are TRBV13 and TRBJ1-1; no clear D gene. This CDR3 region has 12 residues. Germline CDR1 and CDR2: PRHDT and FYEKMQ (reference sequence). V shed 3 bases and J shed 5 bases, with 7 bases lying between them. The CDR3 here is CASSFTKTEAFF. The DNA of the CDR3 is TGTGCCAGCAGCTTTACAAAAACTGAAGCTTTCTTT.

The chain joins TRBV12-3 or TRBV12-4 to TRBJ1-2; 9 nucleotides agree with TRBD1. J gave up 4 bases and V 6 bases, and 6 bases lay outside the gene matches. The CDR3 contains 14 residues. The CDR3 reads CASSFTGGVYGYTF. The CDR3 bases are TGTGCCAGCAGCTTCACAGGGGGCGTCTATGGCTACACCTTC.

This clonotype was seen at least ten times. The rearrangement uses TRBV20-1 and TRBJ2-7, with TRBD1 identical over 9 bases. There are 15 residues in the CDR3. Germline CDR1 DFQATT, CDR2 SNEGSKA (reference sequence). V shed 1 base and J 4 bases; nucleotides not matched to a gene: 8. This CDR3 is CSARAMSGTGYEQYF. As DNA, the CDR3 is TGCAGTGCTAGAGCCATGTCCGGGACAGGGTACGAGCAGTACTTC.

This clonotype has only one observation. The CDR3 loop reads CASSGSFANTGELFF. Here the CDR3 DNA reads TGTGCCAGCAGTGGATCGTTCGCGAACACCGGGGAGCTGTTTTTT. The chain carries TRBV25-1 and TRBJ2-2, with unresolved D. Germline values: CDR1 MGHDK, CDR2 SYGVNS. The CDR3 loop spans 15 amino acids. The V end lost 4 bases, the J end lost 0 bases, and 9 bases lay between the germline ends.

This clonotype was detected a few times. The rearrangement uses TRBV9 and TRBJ2-1, with a tentative D call TRBD1 (5 bases). Germline V gene lookup returns CDR1 SGDLS and CDR2 YYNGEE. The CDR3 runs to 17 residues. The V end lost 4 bases, the J end lost 0 bases, and 17 bases lay between the germline ends. CDR3 region: CASSLTTVSSSYNEQFF. In DNA form, the CDR3 reads TGTGCCAGCAGCCTAACGACAGTATCCAGCTCCTACAATGAGCAGTTCTTC.

In its sample, this clonotype was seen many times. This rearrangement joins TRBV20-1 to TRBJ2-2; 14 positions match TRBD2. V lost 3 bases, J lost 7 bases, and 4 bases stayed unmatched. CDR1 DFQATT and CDR2 SNEGSKA come from the germline V gene (reference sequence). The CDR3 is made up of 15 amino acids. The CDR3 spells CSARTSGGVVGELFF. Written as DNA, the CDR3 is TGCAGTGCTAGGACTAGCGGGGGGGTTGTCGGGGAGCTGTTTTTT.

This clonotype was counted between two and nine times. CDR3 sequence (DNA): TGTGCCATCGGACGGAGTAATGAAAAACTGTTTTTT. It translates to CAIGRSNEKLFF. The J gene is TRBJ1-4, the V gene TRBV6-1; D is uncertain. The CDR3 spans 12 residues. V lost 10 bases to trimming and J lost 4 bases, with 10 bases between them. Germline CDR1 and CDR2: MNHNS and SASEGT.

This clonotype was observed many times. The chain employs TRBV6-1 and TRBJ1-1, with no clear D. CDR3 length equals 14 residues. V lost 7 bases, J lost 0 bases, and 12 bases lay in between. Per the germline V gene, CDR1 is MNHNS and CDR2 is SASEGT. CDR3 sequence: CASTTVGMNTEAFF. The CDR3 nucleotides are TGTGCCAGCACCACCGTTGGGATGAACACTGAAGCTTTCTTT.

This clonotype was seen many times. The chain combines TRBV5-1 with TRBJ1-1; D not certain. V gave up 0 bases and J gave up 1 base, with 10 bases separating them. The CDR3 is made up of 15 amino acids. Germline CDR1 reads SGHRS; CDR2 reads YFSETQ. In DNA form, the CDR3 reads TGCGCCAGCAGCTTGGACACCGGCAAGAACACTGAAGCTTTCTTT. Protein product: CASSLDTGKNTEAFF.